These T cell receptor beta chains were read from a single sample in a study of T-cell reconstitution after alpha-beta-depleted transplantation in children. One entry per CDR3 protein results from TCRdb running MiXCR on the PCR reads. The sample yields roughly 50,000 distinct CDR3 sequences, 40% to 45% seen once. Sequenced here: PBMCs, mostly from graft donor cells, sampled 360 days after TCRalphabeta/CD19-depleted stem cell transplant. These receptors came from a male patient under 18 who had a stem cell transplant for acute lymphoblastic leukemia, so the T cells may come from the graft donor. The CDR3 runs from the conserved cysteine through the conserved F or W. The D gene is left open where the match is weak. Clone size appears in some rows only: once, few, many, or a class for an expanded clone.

CDR3 protein: CASSSRTARPNTGELFF
CDR3 DNA: TGCGCCAGCAGCTCCCGGACAGCCCGGCCAAACACCGGGGAGCTGTTTTTT
D gene: .
J gene: TRBJ2-2
clone size: .
V gene: TRBV5-1

CDR3 protein: CASSYREDQPQHF
CDR3 DNA: TGTGCCAGCAGTTACAGGGAGGATCAGCCCCAGCATTTT
D gene: .
J gene: TRBJ1-5
clone size: .
V gene: TRBV12-3/TRBV12-4

CDR3 protein: CASSLEQGRYEQYF
CDR3 DNA: TGTGCCAGCAGCTTAGAACAGGGTCGGTACGAGCAGTACTTC
D gene: .
J gene: TRBJ2-7
clone size: .
V gene: TRBV7-2

CDR3 protein: CASTSGTRYNEQFF
CDR3 DNA: TGTGCCAGCACATCCGGGACTAGATACAATGAGCAGTTCTTC
D gene: TRBD2
J gene: TRBJ2-1
clone size: .
V gene: TRBV3-1

CDR3 protein: CASSHNPGELFF
CDR3 DNA: TGTGCCAGCAGTCATAATCCCGGGGAGCTGTTTTTT
D gene: .
J gene: TRBJ2-2
clone size: .
V gene: TRBV27

CDR3 protein: CASSPREGVTEAFF
CDR3 DNA: TGTGCCAGCAGTCCCCGTGAGGGAGTCACTGAAGCTTTCTTT
D gene: .
J gene: TRBJ1-1
clone size: .
V gene: TRBV28

CDR3 protein: CASRLGAPDTQYF
CDR3 DNA: TGTGCCAGCCGGCTGGGGGCCCCAGATACGCAGTATTTT
D gene: .
J gene: TRBJ2-3
clone size: few
V gene: TRBV27

CDR3 protein: CASSPRGANYGYTF
CDR3 DNA: TGTGCCAGCAGCCCTCGGGGAGCTAACTATGGCTACACCTTC
D gene: .
J gene: TRBJ1-2
clone size: .
V gene: TRBV7-2

CDR3 protein: CASSYNPRGGSGTDTQYF
CDR3 DNA: TGTGCCAGCAGTTACAATCCCCGGGGGGGCTCGGGCACAGATACGCAGTATTTT
D gene: TRBD2
J gene: TRBJ2-3
clone size: .
V gene: TRBV6-5

CDR3 protein: CASSLMPGTPNSPLHF
CDR3 DNA: TGTGCCAGCAGTTTAATGCCCGGGACCCCCAATTCACCCCTCCACTTT
D gene: .
J gene: TRBJ1-6
clone size: few
V gene: TRBV27

CDR3 protein: CASSYGTGLELFF
CDR3 DNA: TGTGCCAGCAGTTACGGGACAGGGTTAGAACTGTTTTTT
D gene: TRBD1
J gene: TRBJ1-4
clone size: .
V gene: TRBV6-5

CDR3 protein: CASSPTPDRSYEQYF
CDR3 DNA: TGCGCCAGCAGCCCCACCCCCGACAGATCCTACGAGCAGTACTTC
D gene: .
J gene: TRBJ2-7
clone size: .
V gene: TRBV5-1

CDR3 protein: CASSFRGGDEQYF
CDR3 DNA: TGTGCCAGCAGTTTTAGGGGAGGTGACGAGCAGTACTTC
D gene: .
J gene: TRBJ2-7
clone size: .
V gene: TRBV28

CDR3 protein: CASSQAPAGARSEQYF
CDR3 DNA: TGCGCCAGCAGCCAAGCCCCAGCAGGGGCAAGGAGCGAGCAGTACTTC
D gene: .
J gene: TRBJ2-7
clone size: .
V gene: TRBV4-3

CDR3 protein: CASSGGLYNTEAFF
CDR3 DNA: TGCGCCAGCTCAGGGGGCTTGTACAACACTGAAGCTTTCTTT
D gene: TRBD1
J gene: TRBJ1-1
clone size: few
V gene: TRBV5-1

CDR3 protein: CNARLAPLFRTDTQYF
CDR3 DNA: TGCAATGCGAGACTAGCGCCTTTGTTCCGCACAGATACGCAGTATTTT
D gene: TRBD2
J gene: TRBJ2-3
clone size: many
V gene: TRBV20-1

CDR3 protein: CASSWTVQETQYF
CDR3 DNA: TGTGCCAGCAGCTGGACAGTCCAAGAGACCCAGTACTTC
D gene: .
J gene: TRBJ2-5
clone size: few
V gene: TRBV7-3